A single sample is the source of the 20 T cell receptor beta chains below, sequenced in a study of shared clonotypes between healthy human individuals. Measured with immunoSEQ multiplex PCR; TCRdb has only the in-frame clones, and not every one. Of about 580,000 clones in the sample, roughly 98% were seen once. Selected positively for CCR7 and CD45RO-negative, naive CD8 cells excluded terminally differentiated effector memory CD45RA+ cells. Input material: naive CD8+ T cells sorted from blood. Receptors originate from a man aged 25-45 years in good health.

The chain combines TRBV27 with TRBJ1-4; D is possibly TRBD1 (6 bases). CDR1 is MNHEY and CDR2 is SMNVEV in the germline V gene (reference sequence). V lost 4 bases and J 1 base, leaving 10 bases between the germline ends. CDR3 length equals 15 residues. The CDR3 region is CASSSAGVTNEKLFF. The DNA for the CDR3 is TGTGCCAGCAGTTCGGCAGGGGTAACTAATGAAAAACTGTTTTTT.

The J gene is TRBJ1-5, the V gene TRBV7-2; 7 positions match TRBD1. The CDR3 consists of 15 residues. The germline V gene has CDR1 SGHTA and CDR2 FQGNSA. V shed 1 base and J 5 bases; nucleotides not matched to a gene: 5. The CDR3 sequence is CASSLDRGDDQPQHF. The CDR3 nucleotides are TGTGCCAGCAGCTTAGACAGGGGTGACGATCAGCCCCAGCATTTT.

This chain uses TRBV7-6 with TRBJ2-1; D possibly corresponds to TRBD1 (5 bases). V gave up 1 base and J gave up 10 bases, with 11 bases separating them. The CDR3 runs 13 residues. CDR1 is SGHVS and CDR2 is FNYEAQ in the germline V gene. The chain's CDR3 is CASSLDRMGEQFF. The CDR3 region has the DNA TGTGCCAGCAGCTTAGACAGGATGGGCGAGCAGTTCTTC.

CDR3 DNA sequence: TGTGCCAGCAGCACTAGGACTAGCGGGAGAGCTTACAATGAGCAGTTCTTC. Its translation is CASSTRTSGRAYNEQFF. The chain is built from TRBV7-9 and TRBJ2-1; 13 positions match TRBD2. There are 17 residues in the CDR3. Trimming cost V 5 bases and J 4 bases; bases outside gene matches: 8. Germline lookup yields CDR1 SEHNR and CDR2 FQNEAQ (reference sequence). Full variable domain (missing parts from reference TRBV7-9 and TRBJ2-1): DTGVSQNPRHKITKRGQNVTFRCDPISEHNRLYWYRQTLGQGPEFLTYFQNEAQLEKSRLLSDRFSAERPKGSFSTLEIQRTEQGDSAMYLCASSTRTSGRAYNEQFFGPGTRLTVL.

V gene TRBV4-2 combines with J gene TRBJ1-2; 7 bases map to TRBD1. Germline CDR1 is LGHNA and CDR2 is YNFKEQ. This CDR3 is 16 amino acids long. Trimming at V came to 1 base and at J to 1 base, leaving 6 bases not matched to a gene. For the CDR3, the DNA is TGTGCCAGCAGCCAAGTGGAAGGGACAGTTAACTATGGCTACACCTTC. Residues: CASSQVEGTVNYGYTF.

The chain joins TRBV9 to TRBJ1-2; TRBD1 matches at 7 bases. The length of the CDR3 is 12 residues. V gave up 4 bases and J gave up 7 bases; unmatched junction bases: 4. CDR1 is SGDLS, CDR2 YYNGEE, per germline. The CDR3 coding sequence is TGTGCCAGCAGCCTAACAGGGGCTGGCTACACCTTC. Protein sequence: CASSLTGAGYTF.

The chain employs TRBV27 and TRBJ2-5, with unresolved D. The CDR3 sequence is 15 residues long. The germline V and J ends were trimmed by 1 base and 5 bases, with 14 bases remaining between them. Per germline, CDR1 MNHEY and CDR2 SMNVEV (reference sequence). CDR3 bases: TGTGCCAGCAGTTTATACGCAACCACCCGGGAGACCCAGTACTTC. This gives the protein CASSLYATTRETQYF.

The V call is TRBV15, the J call TRBJ2-3, with 7 bases matching TRBD1. From germline, CDR1 is LNHNV and CDR2 YYDKDF (reference sequence). The ends lost 1 base at V and 1 base at J; junction bases unmatched: 8. The CDR3 extends over 17 amino acids. CDR3 sequence reads: CATSRGAGGTGTDTQYF. Written as DNA, the CDR3 is TGTGCCACCAGCAGAGGCGCAGGGGGTACGGGCACAGATACGCAGTATTTT.

V and J are TRBV7-9 and TRBJ2-7; 8 bases are a match to TRBD1. Germline V gene data show CDR1 as SEHNR and CDR2 as FQNEAQ (reference sequence). J was trimmed by 3 bases and V by 4 bases; bases with no gene match: 2. This CDR3 contains 13 residues. The CDR3 region has the DNA TGTGCCAGCAGCTCAGGGACAGGCTACGAGCAGTACTTC. This gives the protein CASSSGTGYEQYF.

The chain recombines TRBV6-1 with TRBJ2-1; 9 positions agree with TRBD2. The germline gives CDR1 MNHNS, CDR2 SASEGT. The trim removed 9 bases at V and 3 bases at J, leaving 6 bases unmatched. The CDR3 loop spans 14 amino acids. The CDR3 bases are TGTGCCAGTTCCGGGACTAGCAGCTACAATGAGCAGTTCTTC. Encoded protein: CASSGTSSYNEQFF.

This chain connects TRBV6-1 to TRBJ2-7; 7 nucleotides agree with TRBD1. The CDR3 runs 14 residues. J was trimmed by 6 bases and V by 1 base; bases with no gene match: 6. Germline assignment: CDR1 MNHNS and CDR2 SASEGT. CDR3 protein: CASSEGQGLSEQYF. The DNA of the CDR3 is TGTGCCAGCAGTGAAGGACAGGGTCTGTCCGAGCAGTACTTC.

The chain joins TRBV11-2 to TRBJ2-7; 11 bases align to TRBD1. The V gene's germline CDR1 is SGHAT and CDR2 FQNNGV. Losses at the gene ends were 1 base for V and 4 bases for J; bases not matched to a gene: 9. The CDR3 is 17 residues long. The CDR3 reads CASSLVYRDRGYYEQYF. CDR3 nucleotides: TGTGCCAGCAGCTTAGTTTACCGGGACAGGGGGTATTACGAGCAGTACTTC.

The CDR3 DNA reads as TGTGCCAGCAGTGAGGCAGGGGGGATTAATGAGCAGTTCTTC. Protein: CASSEAGGINEQFF. V is TRBV2 and J is TRBJ2-1; a weak D match, TRBD1 (7 bases). V lost 3 bases and J 7 bases, leaving 13 bases between the germline ends. This CDR3 is 14 amino acids long. Per germline, CDR1 SNHLY and CDR2 FYNNEI.

In the case of this clone: This sample also contains other DNA sequences that code for the same CDR3. This chain uses TRBV15 with TRBJ2-7; D possibly corresponds to TRBD1 (6 bases). The CDR3 is made up of 14 amino acids. The V and J ends lost 1 base and 4 bases respectively, with 11 bases between them. The germline V gene has CDR1 LNHNV and CDR2 YYDKDF (reference sequence). In DNA form, the CDR3 reads TGTGCCACCAGCAGAGTTGTGGACAGATACGAGCAGTACTTC. Protein: CATSRVVDRYEQYF.

This clone has only one observation. The chain recombines TRBV25-1 with TRBJ2-2; D remains unclear. Trimming took off 1 base at V and 5 bases at J, with 11 bases between the two ends. CDR3 length equals 15 residues. In germline, CDR1 is MGHDK, CDR2 SYGVNS. CDR3 sequence: CASSESVVNTGELFF. CDR3 DNA sequence: TGTGCCAGCAGTGAATCGGTAGTCAATACCGGGGAGCTGTTTTTT. Full variable domain (outside the CDR3, taken from reference TRBV25-1 and TRBJ2-2): EADIYQTPRYLVIGTGKKITLECSQTMGHDKMYWYQQDPGMELHLIHYSYGVNSTEKGDLSSESTVSRIRTEHFPLTLESARPSHTSQYLCASSESVVNTGELFFGEGSRLTVL.

V gene TRBV4-2 combines with J gene TRBJ1-1; perhaps TRBD1 as D (6 bases). CDR1 LGHNA and CDR2 YNFKEQ come from the germline V gene. The CDR3 contains 16 residues. V was shortened by 3 bases and J by 0 bases, with 14 bases between the two germline ends. The CDR3 DNA is TGTGCCAGCAGCCAGAGGACAGTCAGAATGAACACTGAAGCTTTCTTT. Its translation is CASSQRTVRMNTEAFF.

CDR3 nucleotides: TGTGCCAGCAGCTTATCCTCTGGGTTTTTTTCGGACGAGCAGTACTTC. This codes for CASSLSSGFFSDEQYF. J is TRBJ2-7 and V is TRBV7-8; D not certain. Germline V gives CDR1 SGHVS, CDR2 FQNEAQ. The V end was cut by 2 bases, the J end by 5 bases, with 19 bases between. CDR3 size: 16 residues.

CDR3 region: CATSRGWEGDQPQHF. CDR3 nucleotides: TGTGCCACCAGCAGAGGATGGGAGGGAGATCAGCCCCAGCATTTT. V and J are TRBV15 and TRBJ1-5, with D hard to call. The CDR3 length is 15 residues. Trimming shortened V by 1 base and J by 5 bases, and 12 bases separated the two germline ends. Germline assignment: CDR1 LNHNV and CDR2 YYDKDF (reference sequence).

About this clone itself: The sample contains more than one DNA sequence encoding this CDR3. The chain has TRBV7-6 and TRBJ2-1; 7 bases map to TRBD1. The junction had 2 bases not matched to a gene; V was cut back by 1 base and J by 2 bases. This CDR3 is built from 15 residues. Germline V CDR1 and CDR2: SGHVS, FNYEAQ. For the CDR3, the DNA is TGTGCCAGCAGCTTAGGACAGGGTGCCTACAATGAGCAGTTCTTC. Translating gives CASSLGQGAYNEQFF.

The chain combines TRBV28 with TRBJ2-2; D gene ambiguous. The CDR3 consists of 16 residues. In germline, CDR1 is MDHEN, CDR2 SYDVKM. V lost 2 bases to trimming and J lost 1 base, with 11 bases between them. The CDR3 region is CASSLDRLLNTGELFF. For the CDR3, the DNA is TGTGCCAGCAGTTTAGACCGCCTCCTGAACACCGGGGAGCTGTTTTTT.